The next 9 T cell receptor beta chains were all read from a single sample in a study of blood T cell repertoires in COVID-19. The protocol was immunoSEQ multiplex PCR, while the TCRdb copy is restricted to in-frame clones and leaves out a portion. The sample holds around 26,000 clones, 76% seen once. The specimen sequenced was peripheral blood. These receptor sequences come from a man between 65 and 85 years old with acute or convalescent COVID-19.

The CDR3 here is CASSLRQGANYNEQFF. The CDR3 DNA is TGCGCCAGCAGCTTGCGACAGGGGGCAAACTACAATGAGCAGTTCTTC. V is TRBV5-1 and J is TRBJ2-1; 10 positions match TRBD1. This CDR3 comprises 16 residues. Trimming at V came to 1 base and at J to 3 bases, leaving 4 bases not matched to a gene. Per the germline V gene, CDR1 is SGHRS and CDR2 is YFSETQ.

This sequence joins TRBV5-5 and TRBJ2-3; tentatively, D is TRBD1 (6 bases). The CDR3 has 14 residues. The V gene lost 3 bases and the J gene lost 3 bases, with 11 bases spanning the gap. The V gene's germline CDR1 is SGHKS and CDR2 YYEKEE (reference sequence). The CDR3 bases are TGTGCCAGCAGCTCAGGGGCGAGGACAGATACGCAGTATTTT. Translating it yields CASSSGARTDTQYF.

As regards this clone: Other DNA sequences in this specimen translate into the identical CDR3. The chain joins TRBV7-2 to TRBJ2-3, with D maybe TRBD1 (5 bases). The CDR3 has 15 residues. V dropped 0 bases and J dropped 1 base, with 8 bases sitting between them. CDR1 SGHTA and CDR2 FQGNSA come from the germline V gene. The CDR3 DNA is TGTGCCAGCAGCTTAGCGTCAGGGCGCACAGATACGCAGTATTTT. Translating gives CASSLASGRTDTQYF.

The chain employs TRBV9 and TRBJ2-5; 9 nucleotides line up with TRBD2. Germline CDR1 SGDLS, CDR2 YYNGEE. The CDR3 is made up of 16 amino acids. The ends lost 0 bases at V and 0 bases at J; junction bases unmatched: 3. This CDR3 reads CASSVVSGGYQETQYF. In DNA, the CDR3 is TGTGCCAGCAGCGTAGTGAGCGGGGGGTACCAAGAGACCCAGTACTTC.

This chain links TRBV10-3 with TRBJ2-7; TRBD2 is a possible D gene (5 bases). CDR3 length: 9 amino acids. V shed 10 bases and J shed 8 bases, with 9 bases lying between them. Germline values: CDR1 ENHRY, CDR2 SYGVKD. The CDR3 DNA reads as TGTGCCACCACGGGGAAGCAGTACTTC. Protein product: CATTGKQYF.

The V gene is TRBV5-6, the J gene TRBJ2-3; tentatively, D is TRBD2 (6 bases). The CDR3 totals 13 residues. V lost 4 bases to trimming and J lost 2 bases, with 8 bases between them. Germline V gene data show CDR1 as SGHDT and CDR2 as YYEEEE. The chain's CDR3 is CASSGGATDTQYF. The CDR3 bases are TGTGCCAGCAGCGGCGGGGCCACAGATACGCAGTATTTT.

The V gene is TRBV28, the J gene TRBJ1-6; 12 bases match TRBD1. Per the germline V gene, CDR1 is MDHEN and CDR2 is SYDVKM. Trimming took 6 bases from V and 11 from J; bases not matched to a gene: 5. This CDR3 has 14 residues. The CDR3: CASRPGQGAAPLHF. DNA of the CDR3: TGTGCCAGCAGACCGGGACAGGGGGCGGCACCCCTCCACTTT.

The V call is TRBV5-6, the J call TRBJ2-7; TRBD1 is a possible D gene (7 bases). The germline gives CDR1 SGHDT, CDR2 YYEEEE. V dropped 7 bases and J dropped 4 bases, with 21 bases sitting between them. This CDR3 comprises 15 residues. The CDR3 loop is CASRAAGQISYEQYF. Written as DNA, the CDR3 is TGTGCCAGCCGGGCTGCGGGACAGATATCTTACGAGCAGTACTTC.

The V gene is TRBV2, the J gene TRBJ2-5; the D gene is possibly TRBD2 (6 bases). Germline V gene sequence: CDR1 SNHLY, CDR2 FYNNEI. V gave up 5 bases and J gave up 3 bases, with 16 bases separating them. The CDR3 is 15 amino acids. CDR3 residues: CASSLARDFEETQYF. The CDR3 bases are TGTGCCAGCAGTCTGGCCCGGGACTTCGAAGAGACCCAGTACTTC.